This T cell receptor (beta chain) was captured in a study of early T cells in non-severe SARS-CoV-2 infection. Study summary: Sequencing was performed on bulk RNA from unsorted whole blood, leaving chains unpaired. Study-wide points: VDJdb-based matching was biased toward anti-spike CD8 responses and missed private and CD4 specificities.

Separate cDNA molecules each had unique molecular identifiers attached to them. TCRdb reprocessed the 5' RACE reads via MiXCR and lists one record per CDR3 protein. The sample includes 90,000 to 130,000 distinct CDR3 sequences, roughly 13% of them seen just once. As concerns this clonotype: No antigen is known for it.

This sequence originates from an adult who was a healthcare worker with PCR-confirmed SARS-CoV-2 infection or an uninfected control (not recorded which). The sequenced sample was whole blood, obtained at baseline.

DNA of the CDR3: TGTGCCAGCAGTTACGACGGGGCCTATAATTCACCCCTCCACTTT. Its translation: CASSYDGAYNSPLHF. The rearrangement joins TRBV6-5 to TRBJ1-6; D unresolved. Germline CDR1 MNHEY, CDR2 SVGAGI. The V end lost 2 bases, the J end lost 2 bases, and 7 bases lay between the germline ends. This CDR3 has 15 residues.